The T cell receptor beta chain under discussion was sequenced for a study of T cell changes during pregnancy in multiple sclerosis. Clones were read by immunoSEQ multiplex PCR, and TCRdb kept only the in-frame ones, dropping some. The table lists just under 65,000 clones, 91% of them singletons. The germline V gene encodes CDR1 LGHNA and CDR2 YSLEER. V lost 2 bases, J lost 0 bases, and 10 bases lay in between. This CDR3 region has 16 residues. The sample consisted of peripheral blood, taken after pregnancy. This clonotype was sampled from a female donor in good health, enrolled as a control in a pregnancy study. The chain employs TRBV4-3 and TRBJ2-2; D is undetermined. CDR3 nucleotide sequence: TGCGCCAGCAGCCAATGGGCACCCTCGAACACCGGGGAGCTGTTTTTT. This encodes CASSQWAPSNTGELFF.